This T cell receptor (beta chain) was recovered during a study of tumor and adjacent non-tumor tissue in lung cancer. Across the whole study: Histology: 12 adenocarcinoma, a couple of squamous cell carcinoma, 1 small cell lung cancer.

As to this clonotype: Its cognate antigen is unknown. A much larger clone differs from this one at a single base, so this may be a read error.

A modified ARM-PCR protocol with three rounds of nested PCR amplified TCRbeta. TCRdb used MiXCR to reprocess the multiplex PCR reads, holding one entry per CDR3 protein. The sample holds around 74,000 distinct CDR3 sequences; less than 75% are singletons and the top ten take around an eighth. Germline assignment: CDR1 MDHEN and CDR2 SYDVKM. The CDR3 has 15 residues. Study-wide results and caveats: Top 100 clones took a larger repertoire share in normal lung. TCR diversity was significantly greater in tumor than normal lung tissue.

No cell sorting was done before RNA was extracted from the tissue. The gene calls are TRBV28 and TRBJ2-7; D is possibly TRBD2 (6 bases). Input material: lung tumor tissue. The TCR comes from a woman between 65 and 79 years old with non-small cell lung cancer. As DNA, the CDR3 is TGTGCCAGCACTTTAGAGGCGGGGTCCTCCTACGAGCAGTACTTC. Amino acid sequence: CASTLEAGSSYEQYF.